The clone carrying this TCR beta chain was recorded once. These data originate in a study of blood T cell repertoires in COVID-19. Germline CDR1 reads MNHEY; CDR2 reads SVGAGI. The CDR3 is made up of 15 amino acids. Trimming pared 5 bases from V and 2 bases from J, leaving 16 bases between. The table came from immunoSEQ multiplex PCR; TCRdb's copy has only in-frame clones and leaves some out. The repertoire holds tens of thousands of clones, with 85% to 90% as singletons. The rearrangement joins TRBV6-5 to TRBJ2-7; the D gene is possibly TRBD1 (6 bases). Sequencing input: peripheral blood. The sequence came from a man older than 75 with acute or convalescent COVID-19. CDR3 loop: CASSRQEPSTYEQYF. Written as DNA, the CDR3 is TGTGCCAGCAGTCGACAGGAGCCCTCCACCTACGAGCAGTACTTC.